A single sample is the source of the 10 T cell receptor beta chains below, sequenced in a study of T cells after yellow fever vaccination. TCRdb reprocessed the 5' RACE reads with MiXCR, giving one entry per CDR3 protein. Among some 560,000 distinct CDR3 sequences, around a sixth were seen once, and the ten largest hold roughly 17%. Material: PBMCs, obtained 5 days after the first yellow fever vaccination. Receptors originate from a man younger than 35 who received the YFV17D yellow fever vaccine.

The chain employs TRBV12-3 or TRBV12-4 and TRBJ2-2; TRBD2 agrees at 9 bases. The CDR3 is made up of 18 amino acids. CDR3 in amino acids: CTCSAATLRGGLGGELFF. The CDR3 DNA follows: TGTACCTGCAGTGCCGCGACTTTGCGGGGGGGCCTCGGCGGGGAGCTGTTTTTT.

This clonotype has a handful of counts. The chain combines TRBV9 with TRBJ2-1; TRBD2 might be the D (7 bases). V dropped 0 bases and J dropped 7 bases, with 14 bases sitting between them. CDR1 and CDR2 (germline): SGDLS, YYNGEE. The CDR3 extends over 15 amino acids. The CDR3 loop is CASSVGWGGQNEQFF. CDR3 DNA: TGTGCCAGCAGCGTAGGGTGGGGGGGCCAGAATGAGCAGTTCTTC.

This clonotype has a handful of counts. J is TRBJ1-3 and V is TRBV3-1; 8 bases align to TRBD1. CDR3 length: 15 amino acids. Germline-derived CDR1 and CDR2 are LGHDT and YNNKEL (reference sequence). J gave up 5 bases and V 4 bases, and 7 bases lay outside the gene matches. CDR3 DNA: TGTGCCAGCAGCCGGGGACAGGCGGTCCGAAACACCATATATTTT. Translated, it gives CASSRGQAVRNTIYF.

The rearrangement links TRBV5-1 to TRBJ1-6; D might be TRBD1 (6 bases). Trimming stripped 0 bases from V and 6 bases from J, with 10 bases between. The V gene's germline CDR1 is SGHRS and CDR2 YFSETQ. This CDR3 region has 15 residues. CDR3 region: CASSLDRVINSPLHF. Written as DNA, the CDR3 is TGCGCCAGCAGCTTGGACAGGGTGATTAATTCACCCCTCCACTTT.

The chain's CDR3 is CASSLRASGYGYTF. CDR3 DNA sequence: TGCGCCAGCAGCTTGCGCGCAAGCGGATACGGCTACACCTTC. This chain joins TRBV5-1 and TRBJ1-2; D call uncertain. The germline V and J ends were trimmed by 1 base and 8 bases, with 15 bases remaining between them. Germline assignment: CDR1 SGHRS and CDR2 YFSETQ. CDR3 size: 14 residues.

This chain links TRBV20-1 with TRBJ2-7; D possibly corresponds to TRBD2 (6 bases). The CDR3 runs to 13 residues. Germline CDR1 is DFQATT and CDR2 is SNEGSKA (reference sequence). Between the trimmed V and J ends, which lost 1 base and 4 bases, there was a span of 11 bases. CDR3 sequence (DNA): TGCAGTGCTAGAGGGGCTGCGGGGTACGAGCAGTACGTC. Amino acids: CSARGAAGYEQYV.

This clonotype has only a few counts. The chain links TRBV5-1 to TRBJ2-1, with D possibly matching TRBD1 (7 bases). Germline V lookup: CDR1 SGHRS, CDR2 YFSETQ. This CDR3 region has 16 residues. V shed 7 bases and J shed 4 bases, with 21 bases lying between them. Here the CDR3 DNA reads TGCGCCAGCTGCCAGGGGGGCAGGAGGGTATACAATGAGCAGTTCTTC. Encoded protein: CASCQGGRRVYNEQFF.

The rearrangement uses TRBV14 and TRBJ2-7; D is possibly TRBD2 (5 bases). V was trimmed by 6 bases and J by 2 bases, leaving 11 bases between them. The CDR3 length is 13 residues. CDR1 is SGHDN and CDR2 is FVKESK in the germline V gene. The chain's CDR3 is CASRLSGTYEQYF. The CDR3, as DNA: TGTGCCAGCAGACTCTCGGGAACCTACGAGCAGTACTTC.

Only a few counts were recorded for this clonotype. The CDR3 spells CASSPSGNTYNEQFF. The CDR3 coding sequence is TGTGCCAGCAGTCCCTCGGGGAATACCTACAATGAGCAGTTCTTC. The chain has TRBV27 and TRBJ2-1, with a weak D call TRBD2 (5 bases). Trimming removed 5 bases from V and 2 bases from J, with 13 bases in between. Germline V lookup: CDR1 MNHEY, CDR2 SMNVEV (reference sequence). This CDR3 region has 15 residues.

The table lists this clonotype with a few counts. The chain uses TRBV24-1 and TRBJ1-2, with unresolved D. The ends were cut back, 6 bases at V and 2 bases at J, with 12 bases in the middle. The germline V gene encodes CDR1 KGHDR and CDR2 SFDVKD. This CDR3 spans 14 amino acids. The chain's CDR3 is CATSPQPPNYGYTF. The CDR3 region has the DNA TGTGCCACCAGTCCCCAGCCACCGAACTATGGCTACACCTTC.